The T cell receptor beta chain under discussion was sequenced for a study of cytotoxic CD8 clonotypes in ibrutinib-treated CLL. About the study: After treatment lasting a median roughly 12 months, range 6 to 36, response samples were collected. The study recorded mean values of approximately 260,000 productive templates and 94,082 productive rearrangements per sample.

Data came from immunoSEQ multiplex PCR; TCRdb stores just in-frame clones and leaves some out. The data show over 100,000 clones, with approximately 85% seen just once and roughly 2% held by the top ten. The V end was cut by 4 bases, the J end by 9 bases, with 19 bases between. This CDR3 comprises 15 residues. The germline V gene has CDR1 SSHAT and CDR2 FNYEAQ (reference sequence). Study results and caveats: Contraction or stability on treatment characterized the public clonotypes, which were uncommon.

This clone has a handful of counts. Its specificity is not known. The clonotype originates from a human donor with chronic lymphocytic leukemia. This rearrangement joins TRBV7-7 to TRBJ1-5; a possible D gene is TRBD1 (5 bases). The sample consisted of PBMCs, taken after 24 months of ibrutinib treatment. The CDR3 DNA reads as TGTGCCAGCAGCTGGGGAGAGGGGCTAAGGCGGCCCCAGCATTTT. Protein: CASSWGEGLRRPQHF. Complete variable domain (other parts from reference TRBV7-7 and TRBJ1-5): GAGVSQSPRYKVTKRGQDVTLRCDPISSHATLYWYQQALGQGPEFLTYFNYEAQPDKSGLPSDRFSAERPEGSISTLTIQRTEQRDSAMYRCASSWGEGLRRPQHFGDGTRLSIL.